The 24 T cell receptor beta chains below all came from one sample that was sequenced in a study of blood T cells in healthy people across ages. PCR was performed a second time for about 7 to 11 cycles using a sample-barcoded 5' primer and a J-beta primer mix. From the 5' RACE reads, TCRdb called clonotypes with MiXCR, one entry per CDR3 protein. The sample has some 730,000 distinct CDR3 sequences, approximately 21% seen once; the top ten hold around a fifth. Sequencing used blood. These receptors came from a man between 65 and 80 years old in good health.

This clonotype was seen more than once but under ten times. The genes are TRBV6-2 or TRBV6-3 and TRBJ2-7, with TRBD2 matching 7 bases. V was pared by 2 bases and J by 3 bases, with 13 bases of the junction left unmatched. The CDR3 runs to 17 residues. Germline V gives CDR1 MNHEY, CDR2 SVGEGT. The CDR3 DNA is TGTGCCAGCAGTTACATTAATCGGCGGGAGAACGTCTACGAGCAGTACGTC. Amino acids: CASSYINRRENVYEQYV.

This clonotype was found a few times. The chain has TRBV20-1 and TRBJ2-1; 7 bases line up with TRBD2. This CDR3 has 12 residues. V lost 4 bases to trimming and J lost 3 bases; unmatched junction nucleotides: 0. Germline-derived CDR1 and CDR2 are DFQATT and SNEGSKA (reference sequence). The CDR3 loop reads CSAKRGYNEQFF. CDR3 in DNA: TGCAGTGCTAAGCGGGGCTACAATGAGCAGTTCTTC.

This clonotype has just a few counts. The rearrangement uses TRBV7-2 and TRBJ2-7; D tentatively fits TRBD1 or TRBD2 (6 bases each). The CDR3 loop spans 13 amino acids. Germline V lookup: CDR1 SGHTA, CDR2 FQGNSA. V dropped 1 base and J dropped 6 bases, with 10 bases sitting between them. CDR3 in amino acids: CASSLGRGVEQYF. Written as DNA, the CDR3 is TGTGCCAGCAGCTTAGGGAGGGGGGTCGAGCAGTACTTC.

This clonotype was counted only a few times. The rearrangement joins TRBV20-1 to TRBJ2-1; a weak D match, TRBD1 (5 bases). V lost 8 bases and J 8 bases, leaving 19 bases between the germline ends. Germline values: CDR1 DFQATT, CDR2 SNEGSKA (reference sequence). There are 13 residues in the CDR3. The CDR3 loop is CSTSREVWDEQFF. CDR3 in DNA: TGCAGTACAAGCAGGGAAGTGTGGGATGAGCAGTTCTTC.

There are a few counts of this clonotype. This sequence joins TRBV9 and TRBJ1-2, with unresolved D. This CDR3 region has 14 residues. Germline-derived CDR1 and CDR2 are SGDLS and YYNGEE. V was pared by 0 bases and J by 8 bases, with 14 bases between. The CDR3 spells CASSVATGSRGYTF. The CDR3 region has the DNA TGTGCCAGCAGCGTAGCTACGGGGAGTCGGGGCTACACCTTC.

This clonotype appeared a few times. The chain has TRBV6-1 and TRBJ1-1; possible D gene TRBD1, 6 bases. The CDR3 spans 15 residues. V lost 7 bases and J lost 4, with 19 bases in between. Germline V gene lookup returns CDR1 MNHNS and CDR2 SASEGT. In DNA, the CDR3 is TGTGCCAGCACCTCGGACAGAGGGGGACGCACTGAAGCTTTCTTT. Its protein product is CASTSDRGGRTEAFF.

This clonotype was seen ten or more times. This chain uses TRBV20-1 with TRBJ2-4; 11 bases line up with TRBD2. This CDR3 is 13 amino acids long. J gave up 8 bases and V 5 bases, and 5 bases lay outside the gene matches. Looked up from germline, CDR1 is DFQATT and CDR2 is SNEGSKA (reference sequence). The CDR3 protein is CSAPTSGEYIQYF. CDR3 DNA sequence: TGCAGTGCTCCGACTAGCGGGGAGTACATTCAGTACTTC.

CDR3 nucleotide sequence: TGCGCCAGCAGCCAAGATCCAGGGGGAGCCTACGAGCAGTACTTC. Encoded protein: CASSQDPGGAYEQYF. The chain uses TRBV4-1 and TRBJ2-7; 7 bases map to TRBD1. V trimming: 0 bases; J trimming: 2 bases; junction bases outside the gene matches: 4. CDR1 is MGHRA, CDR2 YSYEKL, per germline. CDR3 length: 15 residues.

In its sample, this clonotype was seen a few times. V usage is TRBV24-1 and J usage is TRBJ2-5; D unresolved. The CDR3 covers 12 residues. CDR1 KGHDR and CDR2 SFDVKD come from the germline V gene. V lost 9 bases and J 5 bases, leaving 12 bases between the germline ends. CDR3 sequence reads: CATSGMGETQYF. CDR3 nucleotide sequence: TGTGCCACCTCTGGGATGGGGGAGACCCAGTACTTC.

As regards this clonotype: The junction departs from germline at one end; a sequencing error may be responsible. The genes are TRBV5-1 and TRBJ1-2, with D hard to call. The CDR3 is 14 residues long. The germline V gene has CDR1 SGHRS and CDR2 YFSETQ. The CDR3 DNA reads TGCGCCAGCCGCGAGGGCGTTGCTAACTGTGGCTACACCTTC. This codes for CASREGVANCGYTF.

The genes are TRBV3-1 and TRBJ1-6, with 9 bases fitting TRBD1. Trimming removed 4 bases from V and 10 bases from J; junction bases left unmatched: 8. The V gene's germline CDR1 is LGHDT and CDR2 YNNKEL (reference sequence). The CDR3 contains 15 residues. The CDR3 DNA follows: TGTGCCAGCAGCCTCCGGGACAGGGTCAGCTCACCCCTCCACTTT. Encoded protein: CASSLRDRVSSPLHF. The whole variable domain, filled in from reference TRBV3-1 and TRBJ1-6, reads DTAVSQTPKYLVTQMGNDKSIKCEQNLGHDTMYWYKQDSKKFLKIMFSYNNKELIINETVPNRFSPKSPDKAHLNLHINSLELGDSAVYFCASSLRDRVSSPLHFGNGTRLTVT.

This clonotype was seen only a few times. The CDR3 is CASSLTPAPTDTQYF. The CDR3 region has the DNA TGTGCCAGCAGCTTAACGCCCGCTCCGACAGATACGCAGTATTTT. The chain carries TRBV7-3 and TRBJ2-3; D call uncertain. This CDR3 is 15 amino acids long. The V end lost 0 bases, the J end lost 3 bases, and 10 bases lay between the germline ends. The germline V gene has CDR1 SGHTA and CDR2 FQGTGA.

This clonotype was counted ten times or more. The chain joins TRBV7-2 to TRBJ2-2; D is uncertain. The CDR3 is 15 amino acids. From germline, CDR1 is SGHTA and CDR2 FQGNSA. The ends were cut back, 3 bases at V and 0 bases at J, with 8 bases in the middle. Here the CDR3 DNA reads TGTGCCAGCAGCTTCGACGTCGCGAACACCGGGGAGCTGTTTTTT. The encoded protein is CASSFDVANTGELFF.

This clonotype has a handful of counts. The rearrangement links TRBV5-1 to TRBJ2-5, with D unresolved. Trimming stripped 0 bases from V and 0 bases from J, with 9 bases between. This CDR3 has 15 residues. Germline V gives CDR1 SGHRS, CDR2 YFSETQ. The CDR3 region is CASSLVSGNQETQYF. The CDR3 nucleotides are TGCGCCAGCAGCTTGGTGTCTGGAAACCAAGAGACCCAGTACTTC.

This clonotype turned up a few times. The chain carries TRBV5-1 and TRBJ2-2, with D maybe TRBD1 (6 bases). V was trimmed by 5 bases and J by 4 bases, leaving 12 bases between them. The germline gives CDR1 SGHRS, CDR2 YFSETQ. The CDR3 extends over 14 amino acids. The DNA for the CDR3 is TGCGCCAGCAGTTCCGGGACACCCACCGGGGAGCTGTTTTTT. Its translation: CASSSGTPTGELFF.

This clonotype was seen only a few times. The V and J genes are TRBV28 and TRBJ2-1, with D perhaps being TRBD1 or TRBD2 (5 bases each). Trimming removed 2 bases at V and 9 bases at J, with 17 bases between. The CDR3 has 15 residues. Germline V gene lookup returns CDR1 MDHEN and CDR2 SYDVKM. This CDR3 is CASSLVLGPQGEQFF. CDR3 nucleotides: TGTGCCAGCAGTTTAGTGTTGGGACCCCAAGGTGAGCAGTTCTTC.

This rearrangement joins TRBV7-8 to TRBJ2-1; D is tentatively TRBD1 or TRBD2 (5 bases each). The CDR3 is 16 residues long. V gave up 5 bases and J gave up 0 bases, with 14 bases separating them. Germline V gene data show CDR1 as SGHVS and CDR2 as FQNEAQ. The CDR3 DNA reads as TGTGCCAGCAGCCCCCGGGACGGCGGCTCCTACAATGAGCAGTTCTTC. Translation gives CASSPRDGGSYNEQFF.

V gene TRBV7-9 combines with J gene TRBJ2-3; the D is unclear. From germline, CDR1 is SEHNR and CDR2 FQNEAQ (reference sequence). The CDR3 sequence is 11 residues long. V gave up 2 bases and J gave up 7 bases, with 4 bases separating them. The CDR3 is CASSLMNTQYF. CDR3 DNA sequence: TGTGCCAGCAGCTTAATGAATACGCAGTATTTT.

V gene TRBV12-3 or TRBV12-4 combines with J gene TRBJ2-5, with TRBD2 identical over 15 bases. CDR3 size: 17 residues. The V segment lost 6 bases and the J segment 2 bases; nucleotides outside the gene matches: 7. DNA of the CDR3: TGTGCCAGCAGCCTTGGACTAGCGGGGGGGAAACAAGAGACCCAGTACTTC. This codes for CASSLGLAGGKQETQYF.

This chain links TRBV29-1 with TRBJ2-7, with D maybe TRBD2 (6 bases). The DNA end favors TRBJ2-1, so the J call may be wrong. The CDR3 totals 16 residues. The germline gives CDR1 SQVTM, CDR2 ANQGSEA. The DNA for the CDR3 is TGCAGCGTCCTACTCGGTAGTAGCGGAAGGTACAATGAGCAGTTCTTC. It yields the protein CSVLLGSSGRYNEQFF.

This clonotype was detected many times. The chain recombines TRBV7-7 with TRBJ2-5, with TRBD2 identical over 12 bases. The ends lost 5 bases at V and 4 bases at J; junction bases unmatched: 2. This CDR3 region has 14 residues. CDR1 and CDR2 (germline): SSHAT, FNYEAQ (reference sequence). The CDR3 nucleotides are TGTGCCAGCAGCACGGGACTAGCGGGAGAGACCCAGTACTTC. Translation gives CASSTGLAGETQYF.

This chain joins TRBV7-2 and TRBJ2-7; weak D call: TRBD2 (5 bases). CDR1 is SGHTA, CDR2 FQGNSA, per germline. The CDR3 length is 13 residues. Trimming cost V 0 bases and J 7 bases, with 10 bases left between them. The CDR3 loop is CASSLALPGEQYV. The CDR3 nucleotides read TGTGCCAGCAGCTTAGCGCTCCCGGGGGAGCAGTACGTC.

V and J are TRBV7-2 and TRBJ2-5; D call uncertain. The germline CDR1 and CDR2 sequences are SGHTA and FQGNSA. The CDR3 covers 12 residues. CDR3: CASRPLGETQYF. CDR3 bases: TGTGCTAGCCGCCCGTTGGGGGAGACCCAGTACTTC.

The gene calls are TRBV6-2 or TRBV6-3 and TRBJ2-5; the D is unclear. The closer fit of TRBJ2-7 to the DNA end suggests the J call may be wrong. This CDR3 comprises 13 residues. Germline loops: CDR1 MNHEY, CDR2 SVGEGT. The chain's CDR3 is CASSYQRFAEQYV. The CDR3 DNA follows: TGTGCCAGCAGTTACCAGAGATTCGCCGAGCAGTACGTC.